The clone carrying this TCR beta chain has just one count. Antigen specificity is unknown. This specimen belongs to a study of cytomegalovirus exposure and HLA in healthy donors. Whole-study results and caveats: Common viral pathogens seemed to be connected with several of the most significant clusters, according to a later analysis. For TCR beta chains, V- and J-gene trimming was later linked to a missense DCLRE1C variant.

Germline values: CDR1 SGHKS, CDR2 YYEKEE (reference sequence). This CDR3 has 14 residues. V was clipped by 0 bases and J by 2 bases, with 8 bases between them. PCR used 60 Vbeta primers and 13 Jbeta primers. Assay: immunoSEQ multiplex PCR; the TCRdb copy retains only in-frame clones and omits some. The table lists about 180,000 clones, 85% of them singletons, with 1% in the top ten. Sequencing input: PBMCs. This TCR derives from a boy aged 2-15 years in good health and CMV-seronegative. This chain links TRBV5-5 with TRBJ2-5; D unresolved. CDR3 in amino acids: CASSLARLQETQYF. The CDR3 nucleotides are TGTGCCAGCAGCTTGGCCAGGCTTCAAGAGACCCAGTACTTC.